This T cell receptor (beta chain) was captured in a study of CXCR3-negative and CXCR3-positive naive CD8 T cells. The study's findings and limits: Unlike memory cells, which differed, naive CXCR3-negative and CXCR3-positive cells had similar TRBV-TRBJ usage. CXCR3-expressing naive cells carried TRB CDR3s more hydrophobic than those of CXCR3-negative naive cells.

The authors gated naive CD8+ T cells as CD45RO-CCR7+CD27+CD95-. The CDR3 runs to 14 residues. Germline lookup yields CDR1 SQVTM and CDR2 ANQGSEA. It was by 5' RACE with UMI labels that the TRB cDNA libraries were prepared. One entry per CDR3 protein, without DNA, is what TCRdb gives after re-calling the 5' RACE reads. In all, the sample yields some 6,700 distinct CDR3 sequences. On this clonotype: The antigen remains unidentified.

What was sequenced was naive CXCR3- CD8+ T cells from blood. Subset of the sample: CD45RO-CCR7+CD27+CD95- naive CD8+ T cells lacking CXCR3 (TNR3-). The chain combines TRBV29-1 with TRBJ2-7; TCRdb lists TRBD1, though no DNA is available to test this call. This TCR was recovered from a human donor in good health. Some clones in this sample may be carry-over from other donors' samples. The chain's CDR3 is CSVEMQDRGYEQYF.